This T cell receptor beta chain was obtained from a study of blood T cell repertoires in COVID-19. About the study: The United States, Italy and Spain provided the acute and convalescent COVID-19 samples. T cells, B-cell-depleted T cells, or PBMCs provided the cDNA or gDNA that served as material.

The CDR3 sequence is 13 residues long. CDR1 is LNHDA and CDR2 is SQIVND in the germline V gene (reference sequence). V lost 1 base, J lost 1 base, and 4 bases lay in between. Clones were read by immunoSEQ multiplex PCR, and TCRdb kept only the in-frame ones, dropping some. This sample has a few hundred thousand clones, with more than 75% found just once. The study recruited people aged about 18 to 89 years across about 25 US areas. Two consecutive negative NP/OP PCR tests, clearance, or resolved symptoms defined Cohort 3 recovery. This receptor was taken from a young woman who had recovered from COVID-19. The rearrangement joins TRBV19 to TRBJ1-1; no definite D call. The specimen sequenced was PBMCs or T cells enriched from blood (not recorded which). The CDR3 spells CASSIVQNTEAFF. The CDR3 nucleotides read TGTGCCAGTAGTATAGTTCAGAACACTGAAGCTTTCTTT. The whole variable domain, filled in from reference TRBV19 and TRBJ1-1, reads DGGITQSPKYLFRKEGQNVTLSCEQNLNHDAMYWYRQDPGQGLRLIYYSQIVNDFQKGDIAEGYSVSREKKESFPLTVTSAQKNPTAFYLCASSIVQNTEAFFGQGTRLTVV.